The T cell receptor beta chain under discussion was sequenced for a study of post-analysis software for immune sequencing data. General study results and limits: TRBV segments more frequent in patients than in controls numbered about five and included TRBV5-6, TRBV5-1 and TRBV20-1. For normalized Chao1 diversity, multiple sclerosis patients scored significantly lower than controls did.

Every TCR beta cDNA library bore unique molecular identifiers. TCRdb redid the calling of the PCR reads with MiXCR, one entry per CDR3 protein. Counted here are around 500,000 distinct CDR3 sequences, approximately 34% occurring once; the ten biggest clones make up 4.5% to 7.5%. This CDR3 region has 16 residues. CDR1 is DFQATT and CDR2 is SNEGSKA in the germline V gene (reference sequence). The junction had 10 bases not matched to a gene; V was cut back by 0 bases and J by 6 bases. As regards this clonotype: Antigen specificity is unknown.

Specimen: blood. The chain employs TRBV20-1 and TRBJ2-3, with 9 bases matching TRBD2. The origin of this receptor is a girl aged 2 to 17 with multiple sclerosis. The CDR3 nucleotides read TGCAGTGCTAGAGACTCGCAGCGGGAGGTTATGGATACGCAGTATTTT. The encoded protein is CSARDSQREVMDTQYF.